These 16 T cell receptor beta chains were sequenced from one sample in a study of Ad26.COV2.S vaccination and SARS-CoV-2 variants. Produced via immunoSEQ multiplex PCR; TCRdb's table is partial and in-frame only. Of a few hundred thousand clones in the sample, around 87% were seen once. Treatment defined: 15 to 20 received Ad26.COV2.S at low or high dose, single or two shots; about 5 received placebo; per-sample allocation not given. On day 63 after the first injection, vaccine and placebo recipients gave samples. This material consisted of peripheral blood, taken in a trial of Ad26.COV2.S vaccine versus placebo. These receptors all stem from a person aged 18-65 years who received the Ad26.COV2.S COVID-19 vaccine or a placebo.

To note about this clone: The same CDR3 arises from other DNA sequences in this sample as well. This chain links TRBV5-1 with TRBJ2-2, with D uncertain. CDR1 is SGHRS, CDR2 YFSETQ, per germline. Trimming pared 1 base from V and 2 bases from J, leaving 3 bases between. The CDR3 is 13 residues long. The CDR3 here is CASSLTNTGELFF. CDR3 nucleotides: TGCGCCAGCAGCTTGACAAACACCGGGGAGCTGTTTTTT. Supplemented by reference TRBV5-1 and TRBJ2-2, the full variable domain reads KAGVTQTPRYLIKTRGQQVTLSCSPISGHRSVSWYQQTPGQGLQFLFEYFSETQRNKGNFPGRFSGRQFSNSRSEMNVSTLELGDSALYLCASSLTNTGELFFGEGSRLTVL.

The chain carries TRBV18 and TRBJ1-5; weak D call: TRBD1 (5 bases). Trimming took off 3 bases at V and 3 bases at J, with 9 bases between the two ends. The CDR3 is 14 residues long. Germline V gene sequence: CDR1 KGHSH, CDR2 LQKENI. CDR3: CASSPGVYNQPQHF. In DNA, the CDR3 is TGTGCCAGCTCACCGGGGGTCTACAATCAGCCCCAGCATTTT.

The chain carries TRBV27 and TRBJ2-1; D is unresolved. The germline V and J ends were trimmed by 6 bases and 3 bases, with 12 bases remaining between them. Germline V lookup: CDR1 MNHEY, CDR2 SMNVEV (reference sequence). This CDR3 has 14 residues. DNA of the CDR3: TGTGCCAGCAGATATCAATCGCTCTACAATGAGCAGTTCTTC. It specifies CASRYQSLYNEQFF.

The chain links TRBV11-3 to TRBJ1-1, with D uncertain. Germline V CDR1 and CDR2: SGHNT, YENEEA. The CDR3 spans 14 residues. V dropped 5 bases and J dropped 6 bases, with 16 bases sitting between them. CDR3 loop: CASSEGFRGAEAFF. The DNA of the CDR3 is TGTGCCAGCAGCGAAGGGTTCCGAGGCGCTGAAGCTTTCTTT.

This clone was detected once. V gene TRBV5-4 combines with J gene TRBJ2-5; the match to TRBD1 covers 7 bases. This CDR3 contains 14 residues. The ends lost 4 bases at V and 4 bases at J; junction bases unmatched: 7. The germline V gene has CDR1 SGHNT and CDR2 YYREEE (reference sequence). CDR3 DNA: TGTGCCAGCAGCAGCGGACAGGCCCGAGAGACCCAGTACTTC. Protein sequence: CASSSGQARETQYF.

This chain uses TRBV28 with TRBJ1-5; no firm D call. The CDR3 is made up of 14 amino acids. Germline V gene sequence: CDR1 MDHEN, CDR2 SYDVKM. V lost 5 bases to trimming and J lost 5 bases, with 13 bases between them. The CDR3 region is CASSPTGRDQPQHF. The CDR3 DNA reads as TGTGCCAGCAGTCCGACCGGGAGAGATCAGCCCCAGCATTTT.

The chain uses TRBV12-3 or TRBV12-4 and TRBJ1-2, with 10 nucleotides matching TRBD1. The CDR3 has 13 amino acids. Germline trimming cut 5 bases from V and 11 bases from J; bases unmatched to any gene: 8. CDR3 loop: CASSVLTGGRYTF. The CDR3 DNA is TGTGCCAGCAGTGTACTGACAGGGGGCCGGTACACCTTC.

This clone was recorded only once. This sample also contains other DNA sequences that code for the same CDR3. The chain's CDR3 is CASSQGRGAYEQYF. The CDR3 DNA sequence: TGCGCCAGCAGCCAAGGTAGGGGGGCCTACGAGCAGTACTTC. V gene TRBV4-3 combines with J gene TRBJ2-7; perhaps D is TRBD1 or TRBD2 (6 bases each). Between the trimmed V and J ends, which lost 1 base and 2 bases, there was a span of 9 bases. Germline-derived CDR1 and CDR2 are LGHNA and YSLEER. The CDR3 sequence is 14 residues long.

The chain links TRBV19 to TRBJ2-3; D perhaps matches TRBD1 (6 bases). The germline CDR1 and CDR2 sequences are LNHDA and SQIVND (reference sequence). Trimming took 5 bases from V and 2 from J, leaving 11 bases between them. CDR3 size: 14 residues. The CDR3 DNA sequence: TGTGCCAGTAGTGCCGCAGGGGTCACAGATACGCAGTATTTT. Translating it yields CASSAAGVTDTQYF. Supplemented by reference TRBV19 and TRBJ2-3, the full variable domain reads DGGITQSPKYLFRKEGQNVTLSCEQNLNHDAMYWYRQDPGQGLRLIYYSQIVNDFQKGDIAEGYSVSREKKESFPLTVTSAQKNPTAFYLCASSAAGVTDTQYFGPGTRLTVL.

This chain links TRBV28 with TRBJ1-2, with D tentatively TRBD1 (5 bases). With 5 bases removed from V and 4 bases from J, the gap between germline ends came to 14 bases. The CDR3 consists of 14 residues. In germline, CDR1 is MDHEN, CDR2 SYDVKM. The CDR3 nucleotides are TGTGCCAGCAGTCGATATCGGGGGGGCTATGGCTACACCTTC. Its translation is CASSRYRGGYGYTF.

This chain joins TRBV13 and TRBJ2-1, with a possible D match to TRBD1 (5 bases). Trimming took 3 bases from V and 3 from J, leaving 9 bases between them. In germline, CDR1 is PRHDT, CDR2 FYEKMQ (reference sequence). This CDR3 comprises 14 residues. CDR3 sequence reads: CASSLGQGYNEQFF. Here the CDR3 DNA reads TGTGCCAGCAGCTTGGGTCAGGGCTACAATGAGCAGTTCTTC.

The chain recombines TRBV7-9 with TRBJ2-5, with D possibly being TRBD2 (5 bases). V shed 0 bases and J shed 1 base, with 9 bases lying between them. The CDR3 runs 15 residues. Germline V gives CDR1 SEHNR, CDR2 FQNEAQ (reference sequence). The CDR3 nucleotides read TGTGCCAGCAGCTTAGCGAGGGCAAGCCAAGAGACCCAGTACTTC. Protein sequence: CASSLARASQETQYF.

The rearrangement links TRBV5-4 to TRBJ2-7; D may be TRBD1 or TRBD2 (5 bases each). Trimming took off 3 bases at V and 4 bases at J, with 11 bases between the two ends. CDR1 is SGHNT, CDR2 YYREEE, per germline (reference sequence). CDR3 size: 13 residues. The CDR3 sequence: CASSSAGTYEQYF. CDR3 coding DNA: TGTGCCAGCAGCTCCGCCGGGACGTACGAGCAGTACTTC.

The genes are TRBV7-2 and TRBJ2-7; unclear D gene. Germline V lookup: CDR1 SGHTA, CDR2 FQGNSA. The V gene lost 4 bases and the J gene lost 3 bases, with 10 bases spanning the gap. The CDR3 consists of 13 residues. The CDR3 loop reads CASSSKPIYEQYF. CDR3 nucleotide sequence: TGTGCCAGCAGCTCCAAGCCGATCTACGAGCAGTACTTC.

The chain employs TRBV6-2 or TRBV6-3 and TRBJ2-5; 10 bases are a match to TRBD1. The junction had 8 bases not matched to a gene; V was cut back by 3 bases and J by 4 bases. Germline V lookup: CDR1 MNHEY, CDR2 SVGEGT. The CDR3 loop spans 16 amino acids. CDR3 in DNA: TGTGCCAGCAGTTATGTAGCGGGACAGGGGAGAGAGACCCAGTACTTC. It codes for CASSYVAGQGRETQYF.

The chain combines TRBV5-1 with TRBJ2-5, with 12 bases identical to TRBD1. The CDR3 has 15 residues. With 4 bases clipped from V and 5 bases from J, the junction kept 6 bases outside the gene matches. CDR1 and CDR2 (germline): SGHRS, YFSETQ. CDR3 residues: CASSMGQGAWETQYF. The DNA of the CDR3 is TGCGCCAGCAGCATGGGACAGGGGGCTTGGGAGACCCAGTACTTC.